This TCR beta chain was found in a study of CD8 T cells in Susac syndrome. Reverse transcription used about 0.5 to 1 ug RNA and random hexamers. One entry per CDR3 protein, called by TCRdb with MiXCR from the immunoSEQ multiplex PCR reads. The sample consists of a few hundred thousand distinct CDR3 sequences, roughly 94% of them appearing once. Germline values: CDR1 SQVTM, CDR2 ANQGSEA. CDR3 length equals 11 residues. V gave up 7 bases and J gave up 7 bases, with 14 bases separating them. V is TRBV29-1 and J is TRBJ2-7; D is perhaps TRBD2 (5 bases). Sample: CD4+ T cells from PBMCs. This clonotype was obtained from a human donor with multiple sclerosis. CDR3 loop: CSASWEWEQYF. DNA of the CDR3: TGCAGCGCTAGCTGGGAGTGGGAGCAGTACTTC.